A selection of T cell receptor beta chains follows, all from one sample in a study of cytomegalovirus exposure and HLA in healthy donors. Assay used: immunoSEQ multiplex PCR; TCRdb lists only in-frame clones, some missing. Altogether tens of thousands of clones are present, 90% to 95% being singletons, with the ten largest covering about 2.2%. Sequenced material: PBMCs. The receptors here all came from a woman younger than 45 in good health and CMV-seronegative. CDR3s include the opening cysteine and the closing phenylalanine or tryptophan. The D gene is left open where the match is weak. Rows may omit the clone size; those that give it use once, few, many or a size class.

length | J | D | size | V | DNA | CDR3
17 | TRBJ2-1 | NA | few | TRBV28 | TGTGCCAGCAGTTTAGGAAGTGCTCTCCCTCGGGGTGATGAGCAGTTCTTC | CASSLGSALPRGDEQFF
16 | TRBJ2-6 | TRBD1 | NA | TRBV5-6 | TGTGCCAGCAGTGACACAGGGGGCTCTGGGGCCAACGTCCTGACTTTC | CASSDTGGSGANVLTF
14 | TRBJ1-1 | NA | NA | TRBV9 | TGTGCCAGCAACAGAGACGGCATGAACACTGAAGCTTTCTTT | CASNRDGMNTEAFF
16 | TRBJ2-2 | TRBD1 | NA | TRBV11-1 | TGTGCCAGCAGCATTCAAACAGGGGGGAACACCGGGGAGCTGTTTTTT | CASSIQTGGNTGELFF
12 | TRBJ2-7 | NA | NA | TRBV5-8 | TGTGCCAGCAGCTTGACGGGGTACGAGCAGTACTTC | CASSLTGYEQYF
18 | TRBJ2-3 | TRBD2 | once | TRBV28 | TGTGCCAGCAGTAACCTATACCACATAGCGGGAGCGGTAGATACGCAGTATTTT | CASSNLYHIAGAVDTQYF
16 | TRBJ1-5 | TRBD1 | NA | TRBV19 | TGTGCCAGTAGTATAGTTAGGGTGGGACAGGGAATCCGCCAGCATTTT | CASSIVRVGQGIRQHF
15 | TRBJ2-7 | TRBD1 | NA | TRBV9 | TGTGCCAGCAGCGTAGGGGACAGGGGCCCCTACGAGCAGTACTTC | CASSVGDRGPYEQYF
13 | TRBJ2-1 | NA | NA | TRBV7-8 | TGTGCCAGCAGCTTAGAACCAACACCCCGTCCGTTCTTC | CASSLEPTPRPFF
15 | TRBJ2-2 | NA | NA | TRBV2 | TGTGCCAGCAGTGAAGCAGGCAGGGCCTACGGGGAGCTGTTTTTT | CASSEAGRAYGELFF
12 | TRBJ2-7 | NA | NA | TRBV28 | TGTGCCAGCACCCAAGCCTCCTACGAGCAGTACTTC | CASTQASYEQYF
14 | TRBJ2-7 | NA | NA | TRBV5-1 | TGCGCCAGTACTCTCGGGTATGCCTCCTACGAGCAGTACTTC | CASTLGYASYEQYF
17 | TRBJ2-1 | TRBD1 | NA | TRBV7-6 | TGTGCCAGCAGCCTCCCAGCGGGACAGGGGGGTTTGAATGAGCAGTTCTTC | CASSLPAGQGGLNEQFF
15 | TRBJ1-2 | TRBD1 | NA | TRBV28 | TGTGCCAGCAGGTCAGGGGACAGGGTTCGGTATGGCTACACCTTC | CASRSGDRVRYGYTF
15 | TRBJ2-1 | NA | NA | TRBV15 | TGTGCCACCAGCAGAGAAGGTAGCGGATACAATGGGCAGTTCTTC | CATSREGSGYNGQFF
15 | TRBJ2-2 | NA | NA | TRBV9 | TGTGCCAGCAGCATTAGCGGAGCGAACACCGGGGAGCTGTTTTTT | CASSISGANTGELFF
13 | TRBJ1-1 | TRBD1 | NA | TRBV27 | TGTGCCAGCAGTCCACAGGGGGGGACTGAAGCTTTCTTT | CASSPQGGTEAFF
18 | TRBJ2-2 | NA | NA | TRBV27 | TGTGCCAGCAGTTTCAAGCCGGGACTCGCCTCAAACACCGGGGAGCTGTTTTTT | CASSFKPGLASNTGELFF
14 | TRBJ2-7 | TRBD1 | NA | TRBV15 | TGTGCCACCAGCAGAGAGACAGGGGTCTCCGAGCAGTACTTC | CATSRETGVSEQYF
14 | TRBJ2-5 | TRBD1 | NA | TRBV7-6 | TGTGCCAGCAGCTTACCGAACAGGGGGGAGACCCAGTACTTC | CASSLPNRGETQYF
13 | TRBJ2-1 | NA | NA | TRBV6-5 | TGTGCCAGCAGGGTGGGAGTAATCAATGAGCAGTTCTTC | CASRVGVINEQFF
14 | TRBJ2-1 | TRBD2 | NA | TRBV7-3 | TGTGCCAGCAGCTTAATCAATAGCGGGGGGGAGCAGTTCTTC | CASSLINSGGEQFF
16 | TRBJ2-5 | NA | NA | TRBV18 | TGTGCCAGCTCGCTCCAGCCGGCCGGGGTCCAAGAGACCCAGTACTTC | CASSLQPAGVQETQYF
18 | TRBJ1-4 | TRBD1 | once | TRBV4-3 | TGCGCCAGCAGGGGGGGAACCGGGACAGGGCTGACTAATGAAAAACTGTTTTTT | CASRGGTGTGLTNEKLFF
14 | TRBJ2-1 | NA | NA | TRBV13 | TGTGCCAGCACCACTAACGCCCCGAGCAATGAGCAGTTCTTC | CASTTNAPSNEQFF
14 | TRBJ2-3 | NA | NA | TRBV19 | TGTGCCAGTAGTATTACTAGGAGCGCAGATACGCAGTATTTT | CASSITRSADTQYF
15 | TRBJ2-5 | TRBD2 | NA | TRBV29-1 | TGCAGCTTCCAGTTGGCTAGCGGGGACCAAGAGACCCAGTACTTC | CSFQLASGDQETQYF
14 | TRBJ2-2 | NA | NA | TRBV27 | TGTGCCAGCAGGACAGGCACGAACACCGGGGAGCTGTTTTTT | CASRTGTNTGELFF
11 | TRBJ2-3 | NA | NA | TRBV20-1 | TGCAGTGCCAGCGGTACAGATACGCAGTATTTT | CSASGTDTQYF
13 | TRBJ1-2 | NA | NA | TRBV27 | TGTGCCAGCAGGTTCGACAGGAACTATGGCTACACCTTC | CASRFDRNYGYTF
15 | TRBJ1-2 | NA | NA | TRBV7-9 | TGTGCCAGCAGCTTTCACGGGAGAGAGAACTATGGCTACACCTTC | CASSFHGRENYGYTF
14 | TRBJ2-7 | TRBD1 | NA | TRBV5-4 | TGTGCCAGCAGCTTGGGGACAGGAGCCTACGAGCAGTACTTC | CASSLGTGAYEQYF
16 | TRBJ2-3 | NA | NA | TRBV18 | TGTGCCAGCTCACCACGGGACTTAGCAGATCCAGATACGCAGTATTTT | CASSPRDLADPDTQYF
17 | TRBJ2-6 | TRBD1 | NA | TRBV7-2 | TGTGCCAGCAGCGCGGACAGGGGGAACACTGGGGCCAACGTCCTGACTTTC | CASSADRGNTGANVLTF
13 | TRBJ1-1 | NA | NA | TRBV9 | TGTGCCAGCAGCGTAGAATATAGCACTGAAGCTTTCTTT | CASSVEYSTEAFF
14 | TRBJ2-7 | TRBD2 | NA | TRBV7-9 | TGTGCCAGCAGCTTAACCCAACTAGCGAACGAGCAGTACTTC | CASSLTQLANEQYF
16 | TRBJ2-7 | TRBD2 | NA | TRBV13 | TGTGCCAGCAGCCTCGCCGGGACTAGCGGGTCCTACGAGCAGTACTTC | CASSLAGTSGSYEQYF
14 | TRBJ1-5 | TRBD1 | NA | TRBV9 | TGTGCCAGCAGCAAGGGACAGGGAGATCAGCCCCAGCATTTT | CASSKGQGDQPQHF
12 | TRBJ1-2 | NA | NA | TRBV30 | TGTGCCTGGAGTGTCACAGCCTATGGCTACACCTTC | CAWSVTAYGYTF
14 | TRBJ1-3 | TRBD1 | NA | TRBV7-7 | TGTGCTAGCAGTCGGGACAGCTCTGGAAACACCATATATTTT | CASSRDSSGNTIYF
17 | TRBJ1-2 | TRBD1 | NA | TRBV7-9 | TGTGCCAGCAGCTCCAAGACAGGGGAAATTTTTCAGGATGGCTACACCTTC | CASSSKTGEIFQDGYTF
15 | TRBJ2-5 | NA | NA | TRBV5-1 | TGCGCCAGCAGCTTGGTGCCTACGGGGCAAGAGACCCAGTACTTC | CASSLVPTGQETQYF
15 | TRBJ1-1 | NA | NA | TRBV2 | TGTGCCAGCAGTCTTAAACAGGCGCAGAACACTGAAGCTTTCTTT | CASSLKQAQNTEAFF
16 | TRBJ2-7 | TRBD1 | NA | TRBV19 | TGTGCCAGTAGTATTAGGACAGGGGGCCAAACCTACGAGCAGTACTTC | CASSIRTGGQTYEQYF
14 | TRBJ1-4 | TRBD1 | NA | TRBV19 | TGTGCCAGTAGTAATCTCAGGGGGCATGAAAAACTGTTTTTT | CASSNLRGHEKLFF
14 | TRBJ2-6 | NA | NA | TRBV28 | TGTGCCAGCAGCAGGGTATCTGGGGCCAACGTCCTGACTTTC | CASSRVSGANVLTF
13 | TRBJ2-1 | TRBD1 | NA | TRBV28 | TGTGCCAGCAGTTTGGGACAGGGGAATGAGCAGTTCTTC | CASSLGQGNEQFF
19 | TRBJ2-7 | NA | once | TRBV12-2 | TGTGCAAGTCGCTTATTTCCCCGGGCTAGCGGGGAAAGCTCCTACGAGCAGTACTTC | CASRLFPRASGESSYEQYF